Reported below is one TCR beta chain. One end of the junction fails to match germline, which may point to a read error. The entry originates in a study of blood T cell repertoires in COVID-19. The CDR3 runs to 17 residues. Germline CDR1 and CDR2: SEHNR and FQNEAQ (reference sequence). Living in about two dozen US areas, the participants were between roughly 18 and 89 years of age. Produced via immunoSEQ multiplex PCR; TCRdb's table is partial and in-frame only. The table has around 190,000 clones, under 80% seen once; the top ten hold around 16%. What was sequenced was PBMCs or T cells enriched from blood (not recorded which). This clonotype originated in a woman aged 45-65 years with acute COVID-19. The V gene is TRBV7-9, the J gene TRBJ1-2; 11 bases are shared with TRBD1. CDR3 protein: CASTPGGQGGTNYGYTF. CDR3 bases: TGCGCCAGCACCCCCGGGGGACAGGGGGGGACTAACTATGGCTACACCTTC.